Listed below are T cell receptor beta chains from one sample, sequenced in a study of shared clonotypes between healthy human individuals. Here immunoSEQ multiplex PCR was the method, and the copy in TCRdb shows in-frame clones only, minus some. This table holds millions of clones, over 85% found once. The sequencing sample was made of naive CD8+ T cells sorted from blood. The receptors stem from a man between 18 and 29 years old in good health. Both conserved end residues are part of each CDR3.

v_call | cdr3_aa
TRBV19 | CASGTGTNYNEQFF
TRBV28 | CASSLGVGSGELFF
TRBV2 | CASSEGGRAYGYTF
TRBV6-1 | CASSLSSGSTNEQFF
TRBV27 | CASSSGGSYEQYF
TRBV7-9 | CASSLAWNYEQYF
TRBV5-6 | CASSLASGGELFF
TRBV30 | CAWGTGSSYEQYF
TRBV4-1 | CASSQATGATDTQYF
TRBV29-1 | CSVERSTDTQYF
TRBV29-1 | CSGRDTTYEQYF
TRBV7-9 | CASRYDDEKLFF
TRBV30 | CAWSVLGEQPQHF
TRBV10-2 | CASRGGLFIALHF
TRBV13 | CASSLEGTGSYEQYF
TRBV28 | CASSFAGPNAEAFF
TRBV7-3 | CASSLTGGVYNEQFF
TRBV27 | CASSLLGNEQFF
TRBV27 | CASSLSGGRVTYEQFF
TRBV6-1 | CASSEVGSYEQYF
TRBV13 | CASSDTGGTETQYF
TRBV27 | CASGPSGSRDTQYF
TRBV5-4 | CASSTGQGANYGYTF
TRBV4-3 | CASSPASGRTYNEQFF